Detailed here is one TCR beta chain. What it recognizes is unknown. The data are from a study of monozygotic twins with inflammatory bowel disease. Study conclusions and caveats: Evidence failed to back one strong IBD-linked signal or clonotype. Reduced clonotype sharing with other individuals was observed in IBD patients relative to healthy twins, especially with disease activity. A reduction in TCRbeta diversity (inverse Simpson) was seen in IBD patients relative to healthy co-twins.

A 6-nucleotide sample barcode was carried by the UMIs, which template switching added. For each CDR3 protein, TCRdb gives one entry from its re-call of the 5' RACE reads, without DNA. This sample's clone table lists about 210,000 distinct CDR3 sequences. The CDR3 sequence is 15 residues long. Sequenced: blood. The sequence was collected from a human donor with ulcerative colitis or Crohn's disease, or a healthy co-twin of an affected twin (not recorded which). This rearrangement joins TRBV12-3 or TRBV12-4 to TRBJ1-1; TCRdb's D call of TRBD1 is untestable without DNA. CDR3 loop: CASSFLGAMNTEAFF.